This T cell receptor (beta chain) was profiled in a study of cytomegalovirus exposure and HLA in healthy donors. The germline V and J ends were trimmed by 5 bases and 2 bases, with 12 bases remaining between them. The V gene's germline CDR1 is MDHEN and CDR2 SYDVKM. This CDR3 has 14 residues. PCR employed 60 Vbeta and 13 Jbeta primers. Data came from immunoSEQ multiplex PCR; TCRdb stores just in-frame clones and leaves some out. The repertoire consists of approximately 92,000 clones, with roughly 63% occurring once and the leading ten covering more than 2.5%. A remark on this clone: The antigen is unknown.

Study-wide findings and caveats: Donors were assumed by presence/absence analyses to have roughly uniform sequencing depth. Previously analyzed data showed that most TCR beta V segments were productive at a frequency of about 90% or about 30%. According to the study, about 180 TCR beta chains were cytomegalovirus-associated.

This chain joins TRBV28 and TRBJ1-1; D not certain. This TCR was sampled from a man aged 50 to 59 in good health and CMV-seronegative. Sequenced material: PBMCs. The DNA for the CDR3 is TGTGCCAGCAGTCCGCGCCGGGGAAACACTGAAGCTTTCTTT. It yields the protein CASSPRRGNTEAFF.